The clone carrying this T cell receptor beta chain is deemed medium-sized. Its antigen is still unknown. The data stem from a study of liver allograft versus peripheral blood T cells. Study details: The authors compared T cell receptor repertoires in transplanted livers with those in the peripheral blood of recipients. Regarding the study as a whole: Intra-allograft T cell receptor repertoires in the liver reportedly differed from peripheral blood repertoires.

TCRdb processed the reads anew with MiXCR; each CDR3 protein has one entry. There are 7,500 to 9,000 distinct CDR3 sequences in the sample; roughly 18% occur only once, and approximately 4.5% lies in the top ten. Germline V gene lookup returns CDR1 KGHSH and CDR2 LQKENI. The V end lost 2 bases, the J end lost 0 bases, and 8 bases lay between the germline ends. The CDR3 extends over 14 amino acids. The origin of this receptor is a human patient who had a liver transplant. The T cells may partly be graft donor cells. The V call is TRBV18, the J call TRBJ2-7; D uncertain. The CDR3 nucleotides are TGTGCCAGCTCACCAGGCGCGAGCTCCTACGAGCAGTACTTC. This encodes CASSPGASSYEQYF.